Given below is one TCR beta chain in context. The data derive from a study of blood T cell repertoires in COVID-19. Study-wide background: From the United States, Italy and Spain came samples of acute and convalescent COVID-19. In each case, the material was cDNA or gDNA derived from T cells, B-cell-depleted T cells, or PBMCs.

In the authors' methods: Amplifying reference gene primers gave estimates of nucleated cell counts. The method was immunoSEQ multiplex PCR; TCRdb's version includes in-frame clones alone and lacks a portion of them. V, J and clone size derive from that table, while D and trimming were established from the DNA sequence. The table includes tens of thousands of clones, 75% to 80% detected once. The CDR3 runs 16 residues. Trimming shortened V by 1 base and J by 5 bases, and 15 bases separated the two germline ends. Germline lookup yields CDR1 LGHDT and CDR2 YNNKEL (reference sequence). The rearrangement links TRBV3-1 (or the pseudogene TRBV3-2) to TRBJ1-3; TRBD1 is a possible D gene (6 bases). Sequencing used peripheral blood. The TCR was taken from a man in his 70s with active or convalescent COVID-19. The CDR3 loop is CASSQGRAGGRNTIYF. In nucleotides, the CDR3 is TGTGCCAGCAGCCAAGGCCGGGCGGGGGGCAGAAACACCATATATTTT.